A selection of T cell receptor beta chains follows, all from one sample in a study of CD8+ T cells in alopecia areata. Sequencing used immunoSEQ multiplex PCR; TCRdb keeps in-frame clones, though not all of them. The data show 75,000 to 100,000 clones, with about two thirds seen just once and roughly 17% held by the top ten. The source material was CD8+ T cells sorted from blood, sampled around week 46, from a patient treated with tofacitinib. The receptors stem from a human donor with alopecia areata. CDR3s include the opening cysteine and the closing phenylalanine or tryptophan. The D gene is left open where the match is weak. Clone sizes are given selectively: once, few, many, or a class where the clone is expanded.

V gene	clone size	D gene	J gene	CDR3 protein	CDR3 DNA
TRBV6-6	-	-	TRBJ1-1	CASSLSPGPDAEAFF	TGTGCCAGCAGTTTAAGCCCGGGACCGGACGCTGAAGCTTTCTTT
TRBV30	-	-	TRBJ1-2	CAWFTGDLNYGYTF	TGTGCCTGGTTCACAGGCGACCTTAACTATGGCTACACCTTC
TRBV10-2	few	-	TRBJ2-7	CASSVPVSGEQYF	TGCGCCAGCAGTGTCCCGGTATCCGGCGAGCAGTACTTC
TRBV5-1	-	TRBD1	TRBJ1-1	CASSLRDRGLNTEAFF	TGCGCCAGCAGCCTGCGGGACAGGGGATTGAACACTGAAGCTTTCTTT
TRBV7-9	-	TRBD2	TRBJ2-2	CASSRTSGGINTGELFF	TGTGCCAGCAGCAGGACTAGCGGGGGGATCAACACCGGGGAGCTGTTTTTT
TRBV4-1	-	TRBD1	TRBJ1-2	CASSQGGTDYGYTF	TGCGCCAGCAGCCAAGGCGGGACAGACTATGGCTACACCTTC
TRBV30	few	TRBD1	TRBJ1-2	CAWDDLGQDNYGYTF	TGTGCCTGGGATGACCTTGGACAGGATAACTATGGCTACACCTTC
TRBV29-1	-	-	TRBJ2-7	CSVEDSGGFGYGEQYF	TGCAGCGTTGAAGATAGTGGGGGCTTCGGATACGGAGAGCAGTACTTC
TRBV15	-	-	TRBJ2-1	CATSRYRTYNEQFF	TGTGCCACCAGCAGATACAGAACCTACAATGAGCAGTTCTTC
TRBV27	-	TRBD1	TRBJ1-1	CASSQLYRGEAFF	TGTGCCAGCAGTCAACTATACAGGGGTGAGGCTTTCTTT
TRBV11-3	-	-	TRBJ2-1	CASSLLGGASSYNEQFF	TGTGCCAGCAGCTTACTCGGGGGCGCAAGCTCCTACAATGAGCAGTTCTTC
TRBV4-2	-	TRBD1	TRBJ2-7	CASSPLQGAEVYEQYF	TGTGCCAGCAGCCCGTTACAGGGGGCGGAAGTCTACGAGCAGTACTTC
TRBV4-3	-	-	TRBJ1-2	CASSQGRGVGYGYTF	TGCGCCAGCAGCCAAGGCCGAGGGGTTGGCTATGGCTACACCTTC
TRBV19	few	-	TRBJ2-7	CASGSYEQYF	TGTGCCAGTGGTTCCTACGAGCAGTACTTC
TRBV9	-	TRBD1	TRBJ2-1	CASSGRTGRSNEQFF	TGTGCCAGCAGCGGACGGACAGGGAGGTCAAATGAGCAGTTCTTC
TRBV9	-	-	TRBJ1-2	CASSVEGRANYGYTF	TGTGCCAGCAGCGTAGAGGGTCGGGCTAACTATGGCTACACCTTC
TRBV5-1	few	TRBD1	TRBJ2-7	CASSAGTGPAYEQYF	TGCGCCAGCAGCGCCGGGACAGGGCCCGCCTACGAGCAGTACTTC
TRBV27	-	-	TRBJ2-3	CASSGREITDTQYF	TGTGCCAGCTCTGGTAGGGAGATCACAGATACGCAGTATTTT
TRBV29-1	-	-	TRBJ1-2	CSVVEIQGYTF	TGCAGCGTTGTGGAGATACAGGGCTACACCTTC
TRBV7-6	-	TRBD2	TRBJ2-1	CASSARSGGAHEQFF	TGTGCCAGCAGCGCAAGGTCCGGGGGGGCCCATGAGCAGTTCTTC
TRBV4-1	-	-	TRBJ2-7	CASSQGPSGGGQYF	TGCGCCAGCAGCCAAGGACCTTCTGGGGGTGGGCAGTACTTC
TRBV25-1	-	-	TRBJ2-1	CASGPGGREFF	TGTGCCAGCGGCCCGGGGGGCAGAGAGTTCTTC
TRBV27	-	TRBD2	TRBJ2-2	CASRRTSGATGELFF	TGTGCCAGCAGGCGGACTAGCGGGGCCACCGGGGAGCTGTTTTTT
TRBV5-6	-	-	TRBJ1-1	CASSLSPMAEAFF	TGTGCCAGCAGCTTGAGTCCTATGGCTGAAGCTTTCTTT
TRBV30	-	-	TRBJ1-4	CASQRAGSEKLFF	TGTGCCAGTCAGAGGGCAGGCAGCGAAAAACTGTTTTTT
TRBV6-4	once	TRBD2	TRBJ2-1	CASSDQAGSYNEQFF	TGTGCCAGCAGTGACCAAGCGGGGAGCTACAATGAGCAGTTCTTC
TRBV6-1	few	-	TRBJ1-1	CASSEALGRDWEAFF	TGTGCCAGCAGTGAAGCTCTCGGACGGGACTGGGAAGCTTTCTTT
TRBV18	few	TRBD1	TRBJ2-7	CASSTTGVYEQYF	TGTGCCAGCTCGACGACAGGGGTGTACGAGCAGTACTTC
TRBV29-1	-	-	TRBJ2-7	CSVEGIAAGQTAYEQYF	TGCAGCGTTGAAGGTATAGCTGCGGGACAGACAGCCTACGAGCAGTACTTC
TRBV30	-	-	TRBJ1-2	CAWSGGNYGYTF	TGTGCCTGGAGTGGGGGGAACTATGGCTACACCTTC
TRBV7-6	-	-	TRBJ1-2	CASSRLDGRENYGYTF	TGTGCCAGCAGCCGACTAGATGGCAGGGAAAACTATGGCTACACCTTC
TRBV5-1	-	-	TRBJ2-3	CASSFTGESSLTDTQYF	TGCGCCAGCAGCTTTACGGGGGAATCATCTCTCACAGATACGCAGTATTTT
TRBV7-9	-	-	TRBJ2-7	CASSLEAYEQYF	TGTGCCAGCAGCTTAGAAGCCTACGAGCAGTACTTC
TRBV7-9	few	TRBD1	TRBJ1-5	CASSPQGGSNQPQHF	TGTGCCAGCAGCCCGCAGGGGGGTAGCAATCAGCCCCAGCATTTT
TRBV29-1	few	TRBD1	TRBJ2-7	CSAGGTGGGYEQYF	TGCAGCGCTGGTGGGACAGGAGGAGGATACGAGCAGTACTTC
TRBV30	-	TRBD1	TRBJ2-2	CAWSSRQGSTGELFF	TGTGCCTGGAGTTCGCGACAGGGGAGTACCGGGGAGCTGTTTTTT
TRBV27	-	-	TRBJ2-7	CASLEHGDSLGEQYF	TGTGCCAGCCTTGAACACGGGGACTCCTTGGGCGAGCAGTACTTC
TRBV7-2	-	-	TRBJ2-3	CASSLFPSTDTQYF	TGTGCCAGCAGCTTATTCCCTAGCACAGATACGCAGTATTTT
TRBV19	few	TRBD1	TRBJ1-2	CASSQMTGWDGYTF	TGTGCCAGTAGCCAAATGACAGGGTGGGACGGCTACACCTTC
TRBV27	-	-	TRBJ2-3	CASSTGGRTDTQYF	TGTGCCAGCAGTACCGGGGGACGCACAGATACGCAGTATTTT
TRBV10-1	-	-	TRBJ1-1	CASSPTGNTEAFF	TGCGCCAGCAGCCCGACCGGGAACACTGAAGCTTTCTTT
TRBV19	once	-	TRBJ2-1	CASSHDRDLQFF	TGTGCCAGTAGTCATGACCGGGACTTGCAGTTCTTC
TRBV30	-	-	TRBJ1-2	CAWSVSGADGYTF	TGTGCCTGGAGTGTATCGGGGGCCGACGGCTACACCTTC
TRBV29-1	-	-	TRBJ2-7	CSAITGNYEQYF	TGCAGCGCCATCACCGGGAACTACGAGCAGTACTTC
TRBV6-1	few	TRBD2	TRBJ2-1	CASSALAEPYNEQFF	TGTGCCAGCAGTGCCCTAGCGGAGCCTTACAATGAGCAGTTCTTC
TRBV29-1	-	-	TRBJ2-7	CSVEVTDSYEQYF	TGCAGCGTTGAAGTAACAGACTCCTACGAGCAGTACTTC
TRBV5-1	-	-	TRBJ1-1	CASSLVGDTGWDTEAFF	TGCGCCAGCAGCTTGGTAGGGGATACAGGGTGGGACACTGAAGCTTTCTTT
TRBV5-6	few	-	TRBJ2-7	CASSLVATGPYEQYF	TGTGCCAGCAGCTTGGTGGCGACAGGCCCCTACGAGCAGTACTTC
TRBV27	-	-	TRBJ2-1	CASSSLVGGGTSYNEQFF	TGTGCCAGTAGTAGTTTAGTAGGGGGAGGGACCTCCTACAATGAGCAGTTCTTC
TRBV21-1	few	-	TRBJ1-2	CASSKAGLGRSNYGYTF	TGTGCCAGCAGCAAAGCTGGCCTGGGCAGATCTAACTATGGCTACACCTTC
TRBV7-3	-	-	TRBJ1-2	CASSLGTNAVYGYTF	TGTGCCAGCAGCTTAGGAACTAACGCGGTCTATGGCTACACCTTC
TRBV4-1	-	-	TRBJ1-1	CASSQGIGTEAFF	TGCGCCAGCAGCCAAGGCATAGGCACTGAAGCTTTCTTT